The entry that follows covers one T cell receptor beta chain sequence. The antigen it binds to is not known. Nothing much larger sits one base from this clone, and base qualities are not available. The entry originates in a study of blood T cell repertoires in COVID-19 (dated by TCRdb to about 2020). At the level of the whole study: The collaborator samples originated in the United States, Italy and Spain and spanned the acute and convalescent phases of COVID-19. Samples came from the ongoing ImmuneRACE study (first 160 participants) plus 1,254 subjects from 6 global collaborators. A de-identified subject ID, COVID-19 status, age in years and sex were almost always included in the sample metadata. The repertoires were released in a freely available public database intended as a resource for research on the immune response to SARS-CoV-2. The prospective study material was composed of cDNA or gDNA derived from T cells, B-cell-depleted T cells, or PBMCs. Where available, HLA class I and class II types were obtained from metadata supplied by the sample provider rather than from assay-based typing. Deeply sampled blood TCRbeta repertoires from subjects exposed to, actively infected with, or recovered from COVID-19 were included in the dataset. Overall results and qualifications from the work: Clinical and demographic metadata were provided uncurated, with the amount varying by source and participant.

Reading from cysteine to phenylalanine, the CDR3 counts 17 amino acids. Only the CDR3 portion is preserved as DNA: 51 bases, with reading frame beginning at the first base. V gives up 0 bases and J gives up 4 bases, and the segment between their germline ends measures 16 bases. The germline V gene supplies CDR1 KGHSH and CDR2 LQKENI. TCRbeta CDR3 regions were amplified from genomic DNA by means of the immunoSEQ Assay, a bias-controlled multiplex PCR. As for the authors' bioinformatics: The number of nucleated cells in each sample was estimated by amplification of reference gene primers within the assay. Sequence reads were collapsed and filtered to measure the absolute abundance of every unique TCRbeta CDR3 rearrangement. For each sample, productive Simpson clonality was calculated by taking the square root of Simpson's diversity index across productive rearrangements. TCRdb's version of the immuneACCESS table is confined to in-frame rearrangements and falls short of the full clone set. An unresolved V gene accounts for under half of the shortfall where checked; the remainder is of unknown origin. That table supplies the V and J calls and clone size; D and trimming were determined from the DNA. This sample is represented by about 370,000 clones; around 92% of them were singletons. The top ten clonotypes cover 1.5% to 2% of the sample.

Participants in the prospective study were enrolled through a virtual design, were aged roughly 18 to 90 years, and lived in roughly 25 United States geographic areas. To assign participants to cohorts, the prospective study relied on clinical history that participants themselves reported in a screening survey and a study questionnaire. Recovered participants in ImmuneRACE Cohort 3 were defined by two consecutive negative NP/OP PCR tests, clearance by a healthcare professional, or resolution of symptoms. In the prospective study, mobile phlebotomists collected whole blood, serum and a nasopharyngeal or oropharyngeal swab from each participant. Over an approximately two-month period, participants in the prospective study had the option of providing additional blood draws and questionnaires. Prospective study blood samples were shipped either frozen or at room temperature before DNA extraction.

Here the chain combines TRBV18 and TRBJ1-5; TRBD1 might be the D gene, on 6 matching bases. Specimen: PBMCs or T cells enriched from blood (not recorded which). This sequence originates from a woman between 25 and 40 years old who had recovered from COVID-19. The nucleotides read TGTGCCAGCTCACCACCCGACAGGCAAGGGCCAAATCAGCCCCAGCATTTT. Its amino acids are CASSPPDRQGPNQPQHF.